What follows are 21 T cell receptor beta chains derived from one specimen sequenced in a study of T cell responses to AZD1222 COVID-19 vaccine. Produced via immunoSEQ multiplex PCR; TCRdb's table is partial and in-frame only. Of 25,000 to 30,000 clones listed, over 90% are singletons. The material was peripheral blood, obtained on day 0 of AZD1222 vaccination. The receptors derive from an adult in good health.

The rearrangement joins TRBV30 to TRBJ2-7, with D possibly called TRBD1 or TRBD2 (5 bases each). V gave up 2 bases and J gave up 7 bases, with 21 bases separating them. Germline loops: CDR1 GTSNPN, CDR2 SVGIG (reference sequence). CDR3 length equals 15 residues. CDR3: CAWSIGRGRVSEQYF. As DNA, the CDR3 is TGTGCCTGGAGTATAGGACGGGGACGGGTGAGTGAGCAGTACTTC.

V usage is TRBV3-1 (or the pseudogene TRBV3-2) and J usage is TRBJ2-1, with TRBD1 identical over 7 bases. Germline-derived CDR1 and CDR2 are LGHDT and YNNKEL (reference sequence). The CDR3 consists of 14 residues. With V trimmed by 3 bases and J by 7 bases, 6 bases remained unmatched. This CDR3 is CASSHGQVKNEQFF. CDR3 coding DNA: TGTGCCAGCAGCCACGGACAGGTTAAAAATGAGCAGTTCTTC.

V usage is TRBV6-2 or TRBV6-3 and J usage is TRBJ1-2, with D maybe TRBD1 (5 bases). V lost 2 bases to trimming and J lost 6 bases, with 19 bases between them. Germline assignment: CDR1 MNHEY and CDR2 SVGEGT. CDR3 length equals 16 residues. The CDR3 reads CASSYDVEGDRHGYTF. Here the CDR3 DNA reads TGTGCCAGCAGTTACGACGTCGAAGGGGATCGCCATGGCTACACCTTC.

This sequence joins TRBV13 and TRBJ1-2, with 9 bases identical to TRBD1. This CDR3 is built from 14 residues. Germline V gene data show CDR1 as PRHDT and CDR2 as FYEKMQ (reference sequence). After removal of 3 bases from V and 4 bases from J, the junction contained 3 bases not matched to a gene. In DNA form, the CDR3 reads TGTGCCAGCAGCTTGCAGACAGGGGGCTATGGCTACACCTTC. Protein sequence: CASSLQTGGYGYTF.

The chain employs TRBV14 and TRBJ2-7; D possibly corresponds to TRBD1 (6 bases). Germline values: CDR1 SGHDN, CDR2 FVKESK. V shed 0 bases and J shed 0 bases, with 15 bases lying between them. The CDR3 totals 17 residues. The CDR3 DNA follows: TGTGCCAGCAGCCAAGATTTCCAGGGGATCCCCTCCTACGAGCAGTACTTC. Its translation is CASSQDFQGIPSYEQYF.

This clone is classed as medium-sized. The CDR3 reads CASSYGTSGRYNEQFF. The DNA of the CDR3 is TGTGCCAGCAGTTACGGGACTAGCGGGAGATACAATGAGCAGTTCTTC. The V and J genes are TRBV6-2 or TRBV6-3 and TRBJ2-1; 14 positions agree with TRBD2. Germline loops: CDR1 MNHEY, CDR2 SVGEGT. The CDR3 contains 16 residues. Losses at the gene ends were 2 bases for V and 4 bases for J; bases not matched to a gene: 1.

The chain carries TRBV6-5 and TRBJ1-1, with TRBD1 matching over 8 bases. Germline lookup yields CDR1 MNHEY and CDR2 SVGAGI. This CDR3 spans 14 amino acids. J was trimmed by 1 base and V by 6 bases; bases with no gene match: 4. The CDR3: CASRQDRGNTEAFF. In DNA, the CDR3 is TGTGCCAGCAGGCAAGACAGGGGGAACACTGAAGCTTTCTTT.

V is TRBV19 and J is TRBJ2-7; D is ambiguous. The germline V gene encodes CDR1 LNHDA and CDR2 SQIVND (reference sequence). V lost 8 bases and J lost 3, with 8 bases in between. There are 11 residues in the CDR3. Here the CDR3 DNA reads TGTGCCAGTCGGAACAACTACGAGCAGTACTTC. Translation: CASRNNYEQYF.

DNA of the CDR3: TGCGCCAGCAGCCAAGAGGGACAGGGGAATTCACCCCTCCACTTT. The encoded protein is CASSQEGQGNSPLHF. The V and J genes are TRBV4-1 and TRBJ1-6, with 10 bases fitting TRBD1. The V gene end was trimmed by 0 bases and the J gene end by 7 bases; junction bases not matched to a gene: 0. The CDR3 is 15 residues long. From germline, CDR1 is MGHRA and CDR2 YSYEKL.

The chain carries TRBV30 and TRBJ1-2; maybe TRBD1 (5 bases). The CDR3 contains 15 residues. Germline assignment: CDR1 GTSNPN and CDR2 SVGIG (reference sequence). The V and J ends lost 0 bases and 7 bases respectively, with 18 bases between them. The CDR3 region has the DNA TGTGCCTGGAGTGTAGTGCACGGGGCCCTAAGTGGCTACACCTTC. Amino acids: CAWSVVHGALSGYTF.

The rearrangement links TRBV5-4 to TRBJ2-7, with D perhaps given as TRBD1 or TRBD2 (5 bases each). The CDR3 is 13 residues long. From germline, CDR1 is SGHNT and CDR2 YYREEE (reference sequence). V was trimmed by 5 bases and J by 4 bases, leaving 13 bases between them. The CDR3 spells CASRGTDEYEQYF. The CDR3 DNA reads TGTGCCAGCAGGGGGACCGACGAGTACGAGCAGTACTTC. Drawing the rest from reference TRBV5-4 and TRBJ2-7, the complete variable domain is ETGVTQSPTHLIKTRGQQVTLRCSSQSGHNTVSWYQQALGQGPQFIFQYYREEENGRGNFPPRFSGLQFPNYSSELNVNALELDDSALYLCASRGTDEYEQYFGPGTRLTVT.

The chain uses TRBV19 and TRBJ1-1; possible D gene TRBD1, 5 bases. CDR1 LNHDA and CDR2 SQIVND come from the germline V gene (reference sequence). Trimming left V 5 bases short and J 3 bases short, with 16 bases between. The CDR3 consists of 15 residues. CDR3 DNA sequence: TGTGCCAGTAGTGGAACCGGGACGGTGGACACTGAAGCTTTCTTT. Amino acid sequence: CASSGTGTVDTEAFF.

The rearrangement links TRBV7-6 to TRBJ1-6; no definite D call. The V end lost 1 base, the J end lost 5 bases, and 6 bases lay between the germline ends. Germline V gives CDR1 SGHVS, CDR2 FNYEAQ. The CDR3 spans 14 residues. Here the CDR3 DNA reads TGTGCCAGCAGCTTAGGGGGTAATAATTCACCCCTCCACTTT. It is translated as CASSLGGNNSPLHF.

V and J are TRBV19 and TRBJ1-6; D unresolved. V was pared by 5 bases and J by 6 bases, with 8 bases between. Germline CDR1 is LNHDA and CDR2 is SQIVND (reference sequence). This CDR3 comprises 13 residues. CDR3: CASSVTSNSPLHF. In DNA form, the CDR3 reads TGTGCCAGTAGTGTGACCTCTAATTCACCCCTCCACTTT.

The chain links TRBV6-5 to TRBJ1-1, with a tentative D call TRBD1 (6 bases). CDR1 is MNHEY and CDR2 is SVGAGI in the germline V gene. The CDR3 covers 13 residues. V was pared by 7 bases and J by 3 bases, with 12 bases between. CDR3 residues: CASTRTVYTEAFF. For the CDR3, the DNA is TGTGCCAGCACCAGGACAGTTTACACTGAAGCTTTCTTT.

The chain recombines TRBV3-1 (or the pseudogene TRBV3-2) with TRBJ1-5, with D tentatively TRBD1 (6 bases). Germline CDR1 and CDR2: LGHDT and YNNKEL (reference sequence). V dropped 4 bases and J dropped 7 bases, with 14 bases sitting between them. The CDR3 consists of 14 residues. CDR3 sequence reads: CASSLGTQGQPQHF. The CDR3 DNA is TGTGCCAGCAGCCTTGGGACACAGGGACAGCCCCAGCATTTT.

In the case of this clone: The junction differs from germline at one of its ends, possibly a read error. The chain joins TRBV7-7 to TRBJ2-5, with 9 bases matching TRBD1. CDR1 SSHAT and CDR2 FNYEAQ come from the germline V gene (reference sequence). The CDR3 consists of 15 residues. The CDR3 loop reads CASSLGTGYQETQYF. Here the CDR3 DNA reads TGTGCTAGCAGCTTAGGGACAGGGTACCAAGAGACCCAGTACTTC. Full variable domain (missing parts from reference TRBV7-7 and TRBJ2-5): GAGVSQSPRYKVTKRGQDVTLRCDPISSHATLYWYQQALGQGPEFLTYFNYEAQPDKSGLPSDRFSAERPEGSISTLTIQRTEQRDSAMYRCASSLGTGYQETQYFGPGTRLLVL.

V is TRBV9 and J is TRBJ2-1; 11 bases match TRBD1. J lost 3 bases, V lost 4 bases, and 9 bases had no gene match. In germline, CDR1 is SGDLS, CDR2 YYNGEE. The CDR3 sequence is 17 residues long. For the CDR3, the DNA is TGTGCCAGCAGCTTCCCAGAGGGGACAGGGGGCTACAATGAGCAGTTCTTC. Translated, it gives CASSFPEGTGGYNEQFF.

The J gene is TRBJ2-7, the V gene TRBV6-5, with 8 bases aligning to TRBD1. This CDR3 contains 14 residues. Germline CDR1 MNHEY, CDR2 SVGAGI. J was trimmed by 3 bases and V by 4 bases; bases with no gene match: 5. The CDR3 is CASSWTGTGYEQYF. CDR3 nucleotides: TGTGCCAGCAGTTGGACCGGGACAGGCTACGAGCAGTACTTC.

The chain has TRBV4-2 and TRBJ2-5; 9 bases match TRBD2. After removal of 0 bases from V and 5 bases from J, the junction contained 16 bases not matched to a gene. Germline CDR1 is LGHNA and CDR2 is YNFKEQ. The CDR3 sequence is 19 residues long. CDR3 protein: CASSQDGPLPAGGVETQYF. The CDR3 coding sequence is TGTGCCAGCAGCCAAGATGGACCACTGCCAGCGGGGGGCGTTGAGACCCAGTACTTC.

Comment on this clone: The junction does not match germline at one end; this may be a read error. This rearrangement joins TRBV24-1 to TRBJ2-7; 11 nucleotides match TRBD2. The germline V gene encodes CDR1 KGHDR and CDR2 SFDVKD. The CDR3 contains 12 residues. The CDR3 is CATSDASGRLDF. In DNA, the CDR3 is TGTGCCACCAGTGACGCTAGCGGGAGGTTGGACTTC.